These 21 T cell receptor beta chains originate from one sample sequenced in a study of blood T cell repertoires in COVID-19. Sequencing was performed with immunoSEQ multiplex PCR; in TCRdb, only in-frame clones are kept and a portion is missing. Counted here are roughly 30,000 clones, roughly 87% occurring once; the ten biggest clones make up roughly 17%. Input material: peripheral blood. The receptors here all came from a human donor in a cohort sampled during active COVID-19.

The chain recombines TRBV4-3 with TRBJ2-7, with TRBD1 matching 9 bases. The germline CDR1 and CDR2 sequences are LGHNA and YSLEER. V was pared by 0 bases and J by 4 bases, with 4 bases of the junction left unmatched. This CDR3 has 15 amino acids. Written as DNA, the CDR3 is TGCGCCAGCAGCCAAGACGGAGGACAGGGGTACGAGCAGTACTTC. It encodes CASSQDGGQGYEQYF.

The V gene is TRBV25-1, the J gene TRBJ2-1; a weak D match, TRBD2 (5 bases). CDR1 and CDR2 from the germline V gene are MGHDK and SYGVNS. The CDR3 is 16 amino acids. The V end lost 3 bases, the J end lost 4 bases, and 16 bases lay between the germline ends. The chain's CDR3 is CASSDIGFPGYNEQFF. The CDR3, as DNA: TGTGCCAGCAGTGATATCGGCTTCCCGGGGTACAATGAGCAGTTCTTC.

The chain links TRBV7-9 to TRBJ1-4; tentatively, D is TRBD1 (6 bases). The CDR3 has 15 amino acids. From germline, CDR1 is SEHNR and CDR2 FQNEAQ (reference sequence). Trimming cost V 5 bases and J 3 bases, with 13 bases left between them. The CDR3 region is CASSATGPANEKLFF. For the CDR3, the DNA is TGTGCCAGCAGCGCAACAGGGCCGGCTAATGAAAAACTGTTTTTT.

The chain combines TRBV4-1 with TRBJ2-1, with 12 bases lining up with TRBD2. The germline CDR1 and CDR2 sequences are MGHRA and YSYEKL. This CDR3 is built from 16 residues. The ends lost 2 bases at V and 10 bases at J; junction bases unmatched: 9. The CDR3 sequence: CASSQLAGGPNWEQFF. The CDR3 nucleotides read TGCGCCAGCAGCCAACTAGCGGGGGGGCCAAATTGGGAGCAGTTCTTC.

The chain's CDR3 is CASRLGQGDYSNQPQHF. CDR3 nucleotides: TGTGCCAGCAGACTCGGACAGGGGGACTATAGCAATCAGCCCCAGCATTTT. This rearrangement joins TRBV28 to TRBJ1-5; the match to TRBD1 covers 10 bases. The CDR3 runs to 17 residues. In germline, CDR1 is MDHEN, CDR2 SYDVKM. Losses at the gene ends were 6 bases for V and 0 bases for J; bases not matched to a gene: 8. The full variable domain, in which reference TRBV28 and TRBJ1-5 provide the parts outside the CDR3, is DVKVTQSSRYLVKRTGEKVFLECVQDMDHENMFWYRQDPGLGLRLIYFSYDVKMKEKGDIPEGYSVSREKKERFSLILESASTNQTSMYLCASRLGQGDYSNQPQHFGDGTRLSIL.

The chain has TRBV24-1 and TRBJ1-5; the D is unclear. The CDR3 consists of 14 residues. Trimming shortened V by 3 bases and J by 6 bases, and 11 bases separated the two germline ends. Germline V CDR1 and CDR2: KGHDR, SFDVKD. CDR3: CATSDGVEGQPQHF. The CDR3 nucleotides are TGTGCCACCAGTGATGGTGTTGAGGGTCAGCCCCAGCATTTT.

This sequence joins TRBV6-5 and TRBJ1-5, with no clear D. This CDR3 comprises 14 residues. V lost 8 bases and J 5 bases, leaving 16 bases between the germline ends. Germline CDR1 reads MNHEY; CDR2 reads SVGAGI. The DNA of the CDR3 is TGTGCCAGCGAACAATCCCTCCTTTATCAGCCCCAGCATTTT. This translates into CASEQSLLYQPQHF.

This chain joins TRBV7-3 and TRBJ2-1; TRBD1 aligns across 7 bases. The junction had 10 bases not matched to a gene; V was cut back by 4 bases and J by 7 bases. Germline V gene sequence: CDR1 SGHTA, CDR2 FQGTGA. The CDR3 is 15 amino acids. CDR3 amino acids: CASSSQGTLSNEQFF. The CDR3 DNA is TGTGCCAGCAGCTCACAGGGGACCCTATCGAATGAGCAGTTCTTC.

The chain couples TRBV7-2 to TRBJ2-1; TRBD2 agrees at 7 bases. V lost 1 base and J lost 3; bases outside the gene matches: 3. CDR3 length equals 15 residues. Germline CDR1 reads SGHTA; CDR2 reads FQGNSA. CDR3 amino acids: CASSLEGGRYNEQFF. CDR3 sequence (DNA): TGTGCCAGCAGCTTAGAGGGAGGGCGCTACAATGAGCAGTTCTTC.

The chain links TRBV10-2 to TRBJ2-7; TRBD1 matches 8 bases. This CDR3 spans 13 amino acids. Unmatched junction bases numbered 12, after V lost 10 bases and J lost 7 bases. CDR1 WSHSY and CDR2 SAAADI come from the germline V gene. Here the CDR3 DNA reads TGCGCCACCAGCCACCGGGACAGGTCTGAGCAGTACTTC. Translated: CATSHRDRSEQYF.

This chain connects TRBV11-2 to TRBJ2-5; D is perhaps TRBD2 (5 bases). The V and J ends lost 5 bases and 5 bases respectively, with 12 bases between them. Per the germline V gene, CDR1 is SGHAT and CDR2 is FQNNGV. The CDR3 has 13 amino acids. CDR3 in DNA: TGTGCCAGCAGCCCAGGACTTGGGGAGACCCAGTACTTC. It specifies CASSPGLGETQYF.

The table lists this clone with a count of one. This chain joins TRBV5-6 and TRBJ2-3; D remains ambiguous. V gave up 3 bases and J gave up 4 bases, with 9 bases separating them. CDR3 length: 13 amino acids. Germline assignment: CDR1 SGHDT and CDR2 YYEEEE. This CDR3 is CASSSLNADTQYF. CDR3 DNA: TGTGCCAGCAGCTCCCTTAATGCAGATACGCAGTATTTT. The variable domain in full, with the rest retrieved from reference TRBV5-6 and TRBJ2-3, is DAGVTQSPTHLIKTRGQQVTLRCSPKSGHDTVSWYQQALGQGPQFIFQYYEEEERQRGNFPDRFSGHQFPNYSSELNVNALLLGDSALYLCASSSLNADTQYFGPGTRLTVL.

V is TRBV5-6 and J is TRBJ1-6; D is ambiguous. The V gene lost 4 bases and the J gene lost 7 bases, with 12 bases spanning the gap. The germline V gene has CDR1 SGHDT and CDR2 YYEEEE. The CDR3 has 14 residues. The CDR3 sequence: CASSRTGANSPLHF. The CDR3 coding sequence is TGTGCCAGCAGCCGAACGGGAGCAAATTCACCCCTCCACTTT.

In DNA, the CDR3 is TGTGCCAGCTCACCACCGGGCGGGGCTGGCGAGACCCAGTACTTC. Encoded protein: CASSPPGGAGETQYF. This sequence joins TRBV18 and TRBJ2-5, with D possibly matching TRBD2 (6 bases). Looked up from germline, CDR1 is KGHSH and CDR2 is LQKENI. The CDR3 is made up of 15 amino acids. The V end was cut by 0 bases, the J end by 5 bases, with 13 bases between.

The chain carries TRBV7-9 and TRBJ1-2; tentative D call: TRBD1 (5 bases). The CDR3 sequence is 14 residues long. Per the germline V gene, CDR1 is SEHNR and CDR2 is FQNEAQ (reference sequence). V was cut by 5 bases and J by 8 bases, with 18 bases left in between. This chain's CDR3 is CASSATQGLIGYTF. The CDR3 DNA is TGTGCCAGCAGCGCTACGCAGGGTTTGATAGGCTACACCTTC.

The chain recombines TRBV5-1 with TRBJ1-1; D gene unclear. The CDR3 sequence is 14 residues long. V lost 0 bases and J lost 3, with 9 bases in between. CDR1 and CDR2 from the germline V gene are SGHRS and YFSETQ. For the CDR3, the DNA is TGCGCCAGCAGCTTGGGGGCCGGGGACACTGAAGCTTTCTTT. It encodes CASSLGAGDTEAFF.

This chain links TRBV7-6 with TRBJ2-7; TRBD1 matches 7 bases. Per the germline V gene, CDR1 is SGHVS and CDR2 is FNYEAQ. CDR3 length: 16 residues. V lost 5 bases and J lost 0; bases outside the gene matches: 10. The CDR3 coding sequence is TGTGCCAGCAGCGCCAGACAGGGTACCCTCTCCTACGAGCAGTACTTC. Translation gives CASSARQGTLSYEQYF.

This chain uses TRBV28 with TRBJ2-5; 9 positions match TRBD2. Germline values: CDR1 MDHEN, CDR2 SYDVKM. After removal of 4 bases from V and 9 bases from J, the junction contained 9 bases not matched to a gene. The CDR3 has 14 residues. The CDR3, as DNA: TGTGCCAGCAGTTCATTAGCGGGGGAGAGAGCCCAGTACTTC. It encodes CASSSLAGERAQYF.

The chain uses TRBV25-1 and TRBJ2-2; TRBD1 agrees at 12 bases. There are 14 residues in the CDR3. CDR1 is MGHDK, CDR2 SYGVNS, per germline. V lost 8 bases, J lost 7 bases, and 5 bases stayed unmatched. The CDR3 bases are TGTGCCAGCTCGGGACAGGGGGCGGTCGGGGAGCTGTTTTTT. Encoded protein: CASSGQGAVGELFF.

About this clone: Its ends do not fully match the called genes, so a read error is possible. The chain combines TRBV5-6 with TRBJ2-3, with D possibly matching TRBD1 (7 bases). Germline V gene sequence: CDR1 SGHDT, CDR2 YYEEEE. The CDR3 sequence is 12 residues long. The CDR3 loop reads CASSLYRGTEHF. For the CDR3, the DNA is TGTGCCAGCAGCTTATACCGGGGGACAGAGCATTTT. Full variable domain (missing parts from reference TRBV5-6 and TRBJ2-3): DAGVTQSPTHLIKTRGQQVTLRCSPKSGHDTVSWYQQALGQGPQFIFQYYEEEERQRGNFPDRFSGHQFPNYSSELNVNALLLGDSALYLCASSLYRGTEHFGPGTRLTVL.

The chain links TRBV28 to TRBJ1-2, with D possibly matching TRBD1 (5 bases). CDR1 and CDR2 (germline): MDHEN, SYDVKM. The length of the CDR3 is 15 residues. V was pared by 2 bases and J by 5 bases, with 15 bases between. Here the CDR3 reads CASSLQLGGAYGYTF. CDR3 nucleotides: TGTGCCAGCAGTTTACAGCTGGGCGGGGCGTATGGCTACACCTTC.